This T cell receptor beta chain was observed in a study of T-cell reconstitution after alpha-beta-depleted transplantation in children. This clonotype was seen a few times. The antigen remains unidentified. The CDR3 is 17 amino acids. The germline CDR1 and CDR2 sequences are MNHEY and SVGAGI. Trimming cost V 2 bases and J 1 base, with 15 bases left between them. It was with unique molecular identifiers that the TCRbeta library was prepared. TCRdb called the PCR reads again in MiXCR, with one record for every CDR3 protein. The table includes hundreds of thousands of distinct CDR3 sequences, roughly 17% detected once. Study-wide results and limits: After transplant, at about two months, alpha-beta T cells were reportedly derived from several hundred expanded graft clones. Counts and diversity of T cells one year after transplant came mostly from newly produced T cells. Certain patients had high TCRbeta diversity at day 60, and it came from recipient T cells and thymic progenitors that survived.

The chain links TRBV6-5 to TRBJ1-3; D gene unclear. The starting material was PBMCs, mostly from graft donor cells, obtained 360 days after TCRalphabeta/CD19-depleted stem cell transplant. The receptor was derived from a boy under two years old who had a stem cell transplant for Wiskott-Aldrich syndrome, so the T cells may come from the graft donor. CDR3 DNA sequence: TGTGCCAGCAGTTACGACCATCGTAGAGCGTCTGGAAACACCATATATTTT. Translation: CASSYDHRRASGNTIYF.